Shown below are 32 T cell receptor beta chains from a single sample sequenced in a study of cytomegalovirus exposure and HLA in healthy donors. A multiplex PCR was run with 60 Vbeta primers and 13 Jbeta primers. Repertoires were generated with immunoSEQ multiplex PCR, while TCRdb's copy carries only in-frame clones and drops some. This table holds 180,000 or so clones, more than 80% found once. Sequenced sample: PBMCs. The receptors here all came from a woman in her late teens or twenties in good health and CMV-seropositive.

The chain combines TRBV7-9 with TRBJ2-7, with a weak D call TRBD1 (5 bases). CDR3 length equals 15 residues. The V end was cut by 5 bases, the J end by 3 bases, with 17 bases between. Germline CDR1 and CDR2: SEHNR and FQNEAQ (reference sequence). The CDR3: CASSPPPDSHYEQYF. In DNA form, the CDR3 reads TGTGCCAGCAGCCCTCCCCCAGACAGTCACTACGAGCAGTACTTC.

The genes are TRBV4-3 and TRBJ2-1, with 10 nucleotides matching TRBD2. Germline V gene data show CDR1 as LGHNA and CDR2 as YSLEER. With 4 bases clipped from V and 4 bases from J, the junction kept 7 bases outside the gene matches. The CDR3 has 16 residues. The DNA for the CDR3 is TGCGCCAGCAGCCCGTTACTAGCGGGGACATACAATGAGCAGTTCTTC. The encoded protein is CASSPLLAGTYNEQFF.

V usage is TRBV7-9 and J usage is TRBJ1-6, with TRBD1 identical over 8 bases. There are 16 residues in the CDR3. Germline V lookup: CDR1 SEHNR, CDR2 FQNEAQ (reference sequence). With V trimmed by 4 bases and J by 10 bases, 12 bases remained unmatched. The CDR3: CASSYGRDRRNSPLHF. The CDR3 bases are TGTGCCAGCAGCTATGGAAGGGACAGGCGGAACTCACCCCTCCACTTT. The variable domain in full, completed from reference TRBV7-9 and TRBJ1-6, reads DTGVSQNPRHKITKRGQNVTFRCDPISEHNRLYWYRQTLGQGPEFLTYFQNEAQLEKSRLLSDRFSAERPKGSFSTLEIQRTEQGDSAMYLCASSYGRDRRNSPLHFGNGTRLTVT.

This clone was seen a few times. The chain is built from TRBV9 and TRBJ2-1; 8 bases map to TRBD2. The germline V gene has CDR1 SGDLS and CDR2 YYNGEE. V lost 0 bases, J lost 8 bases, and 7 bases stayed unmatched. CDR3 length equals 15 residues. CDR3 bases: TGTGCCAGCAGCGTAGATAGCGGGGCCTTAGATGAGCAGTTCTTC. Encoded protein: CASSVDSGALDEQFF.

For the CDR3, the DNA is TGTGCCAGCAGCTTAGGGGAGGGTAATTCACCCCTCCACTTT. This encodes CASSLGEGNSPLHF. The chain couples TRBV7-9 to TRBJ1-6; D uncertain. This CDR3 has 14 amino acids. V shed 1 base and J shed 6 bases, with 7 bases lying between them. The germline V gene encodes CDR1 SEHNR and CDR2 FQNEAQ (reference sequence).

The chain couples TRBV2 to TRBJ1-6; the match to TRBD1 covers 8 bases. This CDR3 comprises 15 residues. CDR1 SNHLY and CDR2 FYNNEI come from the germline V gene. Losses at the gene ends were 6 bases for V and 10 bases for J; bases not matched to a gene: 11. The CDR3 here is CASRPDQGAGSPLHF. The CDR3 nucleotides are TGTGCCAGCAGACCCGATCAGGGGGCAGGATCACCCCTCCACTTT.

The chain has TRBV4-3 and TRBJ1-6, with TRBD1 matching over 7 bases. Germline V gene data show CDR1 as LGHNA and CDR2 as YSLEER. V was pared by 4 bases and J by 7 bases, with 7 bases of the junction left unmatched. The CDR3 spans 15 residues. The CDR3 loop reads CASSRRGTENSPLHF. The CDR3 DNA reads TGCGCCAGCAGCCGCCGGGGGACAGAGAATTCACCCCTCCACTTT.

The J gene is TRBJ1-2, the V gene TRBV27; D perhaps matches TRBD1 (5 bases). The CDR3 sequence is 12 residues long. Germline values: CDR1 MNHEY, CDR2 SMNVEV (reference sequence). The CDR3 loop reads CATRVAGWGYTF. DNA of the CDR3: TGTGCAACTCGGGTGGCAGGGTGGGGCTACACCTTC.

This clone was seen a single time. The rearrangement joins TRBV7-2 to TRBJ2-3; 9 bases are shared with TRBD2. Germline V gene data show CDR1 as SGHTA and CDR2 as FQGNSA. The CDR3 is 17 residues long. The junction had 7 bases not matched to a gene; V was cut back by 1 base and J by 2 bases. The CDR3 DNA reads as TGTGCCAGCAGCTTAGGGGTTCGCGGGGGGGACACAGATACGCAGTATTTT. This translates into CASSLGVRGGDTDTQYF.

This rearrangement joins TRBV9 to TRBJ1-1; D not certain. V dropped 0 bases and J dropped 8 bases, with 11 bases sitting between them. Germline values: CDR1 SGDLS, CDR2 YYNGEE. The CDR3 sequence is 13 residues long. CDR3 protein: CASSVVSQIEAFF. The CDR3 region has the DNA TGTGCCAGCAGCGTAGTCTCCCAGATAGAAGCTTTCTTT.

The V gene is TRBV5-4, the J gene TRBJ1-6, with 8 bases fitting TRBD1. The V segment lost 5 bases and the J segment 5 bases; nucleotides outside the gene matches: 9. The CDR3 contains 16 residues. Looked up from germline, CDR1 is SGHNT and CDR2 is YYREEE (reference sequence). The CDR3 spells CASSLDRGLNNSPLHF. In nucleotides, the CDR3 is TGTGCCAGCAGTCTCGACAGGGGTCTAAATAATTCACCCCTCCACTTT. The variable domain in full, with the rest retrieved from reference TRBV5-4 and TRBJ1-6, is ETGVTQSPTHLIKTRGQQVTLRCSSQSGHNTVSWYQQALGQGPQFIFQYYREEENGRGNFPPRFSGLQFPNYSSELNVNALELDDSALYLCASSLDRGLNNSPLHFGNGTRLTVT.

V usage is TRBV29-1 and J usage is TRBJ1-3, with unresolved D. Trimming stripped 4 bases from V and 5 bases from J, with 15 bases between. CDR1 and CDR2 (germline): SQVTM, ANQGSEA. This CDR3 is built from 14 residues. CDR3 region: CSVGEGRGRNTIYF. The CDR3 coding sequence is TGCAGCGTTGGTGAGGGTCGAGGAAGAAACACCATATATTTT.

This rearrangement joins TRBV5-6 to TRBJ1-2; unclear D gene. CDR1 SGHDT and CDR2 YYEEEE come from the germline V gene. This CDR3 has 14 residues. V lost 2 bases and J 1 base, leaving 9 bases between the germline ends. The DNA of the CDR3 is TGTGCCAGCAGCTTTGCGGTGCGTAACTATGGCTACACCTTC. Its protein is CASSFAVRNYGYTF.

This clone was counted a few times. V is TRBV29-1 and J is TRBJ1-2; D might be TRBD1 (5 bases). This CDR3 comprises 13 residues. V gave up 7 bases and J gave up 8 bases, with 20 bases separating them. The germline V gene encodes CDR1 SQVTM and CDR2 ANQGSEA. The CDR3 protein is CSAGGAPAIGYTF. CDR3 coding DNA: TGCAGCGCCGGGGGAGCCCCGGCAATCGGCTACACCTTC. Full variable domain (remainder filled in from reference TRBV29-1 and TRBJ1-2): SAVISQKPSRDICQRGTSLTIQCQVDSQVTMMFWYRQQPGQSLTLIATANQGSEATYESGFVIDKFPISRPNLTFSTLTVSNMSPEDSSIYLCSAGGAPAIGYTFGSGTRLTVV.

CDR3 sequence: CASSPVAGVFYEQYF. In nucleotides, the CDR3 is TGTGCCAGCAGCCCTGTTGCGGGGGTTTTCTACGAGCAGTACTTC. This sequence joins TRBV6-6 and TRBJ2-7, with 7 positions matching TRBD2. Unmatched junction bases numbered 11, after V lost 6 bases and J lost 3 bases. The CDR3 is 15 amino acids. CDR1 and CDR2 (germline): MNHNY, SVGAGI (reference sequence).

The gene calls are TRBV23-1 and TRBJ2-7; 10 nucleotides line up with TRBD1. TRBV23-1 is known as an ORF, though its function is uncertain. J lost 2 bases, V lost 4 bases, and 5 bases had no gene match. The CDR3 extends over 15 amino acids. Here the CDR3 reads CASSRKGQGAYEQYF. In nucleotides, the CDR3 is TGCGCCAGCAGTCGAAAAGGACAGGGGGCCTACGAGCAGTACTTC.

This sequence joins TRBV6-5 and TRBJ1-3; D may be TRBD1 (5 bases). This CDR3 region has 15 residues. Trimming removed 2 bases from V and 6 bases from J, with 14 bases in between. CDR1 and CDR2 (germline): MNHEY, SVGAGI. The CDR3 loop reads CASSYAGRGENTIYF. The CDR3 nucleotides read TGTGCCAGCAGTTACGCGGGGCGAGGCGAAAACACCATATATTTT.

The rearrangement links TRBV28 to TRBJ1-2, with TRBD1 as a possible D gene (6 bases). V lost 7 bases and J 5 bases, leaving 17 bases between the germline ends. The CDR3 covers 14 residues. Per germline, CDR1 MDHEN and CDR2 SYDVKM. This CDR3 reads CASISGVGTYGYTF. Here the CDR3 DNA reads TGTGCCAGCATCTCAGGGGTAGGGACGTATGGCTACACCTTC.

CDR3 nucleotides: TGTGCCTGGAGCGGGCTGGTGGGGGCGACAGTCTATGGCTACACCTTC. Translating gives CAWSGLVGATVYGYTF. The V call is TRBV30, the J call TRBJ1-2; weak D call: TRBD1 (6 bases). V lost 3 bases, J lost 4 bases, and 21 bases lay in between. Germline V gives CDR1 GTSNPN, CDR2 SVGIG (reference sequence). CDR3 size: 16 residues.

The V call is TRBV4-1, the J call TRBJ2-7, with D perhaps TRBD1 (6 bases). Trimming took off 3 bases at V and 6 bases at J, with 15 bases between the two ends. The CDR3 is 14 amino acids. CDR1 and CDR2 from the germline V gene are MGHRA and YSYEKL. The CDR3 protein is CASSHPGRGGEQYF. The CDR3 nucleotides are TGCGCCAGCAGCCACCCTGGTAGAGGGGGCGAGCAGTACTTC.

The sample holds a few counts of this clone. V usage is TRBV9 and J usage is TRBJ2-3; the match to TRBD2 covers 8 bases. This CDR3 comprises 17 residues. With V trimmed by 4 bases and J by 4 bases, 14 bases remained unmatched. Germline assignment: CDR1 SGDLS and CDR2 YYNGEE. CDR3 in amino acids: CASSSPPRGGKADTQYF. The CDR3 DNA is TGTGCCAGCAGCTCCCCACCACGGGGGGGTAAAGCAGATACGCAGTATTTT.

The gene calls are TRBV19 and TRBJ2-2; 10 bases align to TRBD1. The CDR3 loop spans 16 amino acids. Germline V lookup: CDR1 LNHDA, CDR2 SQIVND (reference sequence). V shed 7 bases, J shed 3 bases, and the junction held 8 bases outside the gene matches. CDR3 DNA: TGTGCCAGTACCCTCCCGGGACAGGGGTACACCGGGGAGCTGTTTTTT. This sequence encodes CASTLPGQGYTGELFF.

The V call is TRBV19, the J call TRBJ2-5, with 11 bases that match TRBD1. V was pared by 5 bases and J by 1 base, with 6 bases of the junction left unmatched. The CDR3 has 16 amino acids. In germline, CDR1 is LNHDA, CDR2 SQIVND (reference sequence). Written as DNA, the CDR3 is TGTGCCAGTAGTCGCGGACAGGGGGCGTTCCAAGAGACCCAGTACTTC. This translates into CASSRGQGAFQETQYF. The full variable domain, in which reference TRBV19 and TRBJ2-5 provide the parts outside the CDR3, is DGGITQSPKYLFRKEGQNVTLSCEQNLNHDAMYWYRQDPGQGLRLIYYSQIVNDFQKGDIAEGYSVSREKKESFPLTVTSAQKNPTAFYLCASSRGQGAFQETQYFGPGTRLLVL.

The chain joins TRBV27 to TRBJ1-4, with D perhaps matching TRBD1 (5 bases). Trimming took off 5 bases at V and 7 bases at J, with 20 bases between the two ends. The V gene's germline CDR1 is MNHEY and CDR2 SMNVEV (reference sequence). This CDR3 contains 16 residues. The DNA for the CDR3 is TGTGCCAGCAGTGAAACCAACGGGGGAGAGGGTGAAAAACTGTTTTTT. Translating gives CASSETNGGEGEKLFF.

This clone was detected a few times. The CDR3 region is CASRPGQSEWRYNSPLHF. The CDR3 coding sequence is TGTGCCAGCAGACCGGGACAGTCAGAATGGAGGTATAATTCACCCCTCCACTTT. The chain is built from TRBV27 and TRBJ1-6, with 7 bases lining up with TRBD1. The CDR3 sequence is 18 residues long. V lost 6 bases to trimming and J lost 4 bases; unmatched junction nucleotides: 15. CDR1 is MNHEY and CDR2 is SMNVEV in the germline V gene (reference sequence).

The chain couples TRBV7-8 to TRBJ2-5; 14 bases are a match to TRBD2. This CDR3 comprises 19 residues. Germline CDR1 SGHVS, CDR2 FQNEAQ. V was clipped by 5 bases and J by 1 base; unmatched bases: 12. CDR3 DNA sequence: TGTGCCAGCAGCCTCCGGACTAGCGGGGGGAAAAAGCCCCAAGAGACCCAGTACTTC. Its translation: CASSLRTSGGKKPQETQYF.

This chain joins TRBV10-3 and TRBJ2-3, with D tentatively TRBD1 (5 bases). CDR1 ENHRY and CDR2 SYGVKD come from the germline V gene. With 11 bases removed from V and 0 bases from J, the gap between germline ends came to 15 bases. The CDR3 spans 14 residues. The CDR3 DNA is TGTGCCCTCCGCCGCAGGGCTAGCACAGATACGCAGTATTTT. Residues: CALRRRASTDTQYF.

This clone was observed a single time. The rearrangement uses TRBV2 and TRBJ2-6; D is perhaps TRBD1 (7 bases). The CDR3 spans 16 residues. V lost 8 bases and J lost 1, with 15 bases in between. The germline V gene has CDR1 SNHLY and CDR2 FYNNEI. CDR3 protein: CASRRGAVSGANVLTF. CDR3 DNA sequence: TGTGCCAGCCGCAGGGGGGCGGTTTCTGGGGCCAACGTCCTGACTTTC.

This clone is a singleton in its sample. The J gene is TRBJ1-2, the V gene TRBV11-1; D not resolved. CDR1 is SGHAT and CDR2 is FQDESV in the germline V gene (reference sequence). V gave up 1 base and J gave up 6 bases, with 15 bases separating them. The CDR3 contains 15 residues. In DNA, the CDR3 is TGTGCCAGCAGCTTAGGAGCAGGAAGGTATAATGGCTACACCTTC. Amino acid sequence: CASSLGAGRYNGYTF.

J is TRBJ2-7 and V is TRBV23-1; possible D gene TRBD2, 7 bases. TRBV23-1 is sorted into the ORF group, with uncertain function. The CDR3 is 17 amino acids. Trimming cost V 2 bases and J 2 bases, with 19 bases left between them. CDR3 in amino acids: CASSQPPPGEGAYEQYF. The DNA for the CDR3 is TGCGCCAGCAGTCAACCTCCCCCCGGGGAGGGGGCCTACGAGCAGTACTTC.

The chain links TRBV6-9 to TRBJ2-6; D perhaps matches TRBD1 (6 bases). V was clipped by 6 bases and J by 2 bases, with 14 bases between them. Germline V lookup: CDR1 MNHGY, CDR2 SVAAGI. The CDR3 has 16 amino acids. CDR3 coding DNA: TGTGCCAGCAGACAGGGTTGGTATCCTGGGGCCAACGTCCTGACTTTC. Residues: CASRQGWYPGANVLTF.

The rearrangement links TRBV5-1 to TRBJ1-6; D is unclear. Germline CDR1 reads SGHRS; CDR2 reads YFSETQ. V shed 2 bases and J shed 9 bases, with 15 bases lying between them. The CDR3 is 15 amino acids. The CDR3 DNA reads TGCGCCAGCAGCTTCGCTCGGGAAGGACGTTCACCCCTCCACTTT. It encodes CASSFAREGRSPLHF.